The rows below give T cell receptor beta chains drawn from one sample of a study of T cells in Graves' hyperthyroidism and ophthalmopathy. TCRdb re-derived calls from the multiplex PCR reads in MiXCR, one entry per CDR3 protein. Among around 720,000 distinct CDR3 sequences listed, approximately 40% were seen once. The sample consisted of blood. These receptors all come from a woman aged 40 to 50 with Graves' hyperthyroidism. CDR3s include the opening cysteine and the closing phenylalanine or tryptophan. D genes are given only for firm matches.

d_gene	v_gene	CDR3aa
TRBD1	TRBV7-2	CASSPRDRGRENGYTF
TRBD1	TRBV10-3	CAISESRQGFGETQYF
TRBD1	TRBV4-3	CASSQVSGGIYEQYF
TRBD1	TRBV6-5	CASSSRTGKSNQPQHF
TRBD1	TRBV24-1	CATSDVGQGDGGELFF
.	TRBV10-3	CASRMTGHTEAFF
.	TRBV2	CVSSDRYEQYF
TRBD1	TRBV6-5	CASSYSTGFGQPQHF
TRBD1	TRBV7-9	CASSTRDSIGYTF
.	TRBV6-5	CASSYGQLSYEQYF